Listed below are T cell receptor beta chains from one sample, sequenced in a study. The repertoire was sequenced with immunoSEQ multiplex PCR; TCRdb's copy has only in-frame clones and lacks some. The sample has approximately 70,000 clones; 93% are singletons. Sequenced input: PBMCs. The receptors here all came from a man between 40 and 49 years old with rheumatoid arthritis. Each CDR3 is given with its conserved first and last residue. D genes are given only for firm matches. Expanded clones are given a class, and other clones once, few, many or no size at all.

>-|TRBV28|-|TRBJ2-7
CASTTSDRSSYEQYF
TGTGCCAGCACCACATCCGACAGGAGCTCCTACGAGCAGTACTTC
>-|TRBV6-6|-|TRBJ1-5
CASSKTDSNQPQHF
TGTGCCAGCAGTAAGACAGATAGCAATCAGCCCCAGCATTTT
>TRBD2|TRBV4-1|-|TRBJ2-2
CASSHTGTTSTGELFF
TGCGCCAGCAGCCATACCGGGACTACGTCAACCGGGGAGCTGTTTTTT
>TRBD2|TRBV7-8|-|TRBJ2-2
CASSLVPSGGATGELFF
TGTGCCAGCAGCTTAGTTCCCAGCGGGGGGGCGACCGGGGAGCTGTTTTTT
>-|TRBV29-1|-|TRBJ1-1
CSVAAGLNTEAFF
TGCAGCGTTGCGGCAGGGCTTAACACTGAAGCTTTCTTT
>-|TRBV6-5|-|TRBJ1-1
CASRPERGVNTEAFF
TGTGCCAGCAGACCCGAGAGGGGCGTGAACACTGAAGCTTTCTTT
>-|TRBV5-4|-|TRBJ2-5
CASSYGPGETQYF
TGTGCCAGCAGTTACGGACCTGGCGAGACCCAGTACTTC
>-|TRBV12-2|-|TRBJ2-7
CASRFRLAAVYEQYF
TGTGCAAGTCGCTTTCGACTAGCGGCGGTGTACGAGCAGTACTTC
>-|TRBV5-5|-|TRBJ1-2
CASSWGKTDTNYGYTF
TGTGCCAGCAGCTGGGGGAAGACTGATACTAACTATGGCTACACCTTC
>-|TRBV9|-|TRBJ1-5
CASSVAWDRPQHF
TGTGCCAGCAGCGTAGCCTGGGACCGCCCCCAGCATTTT
>TRBD1|TRBV6-6|-|TRBJ1-6
CASSYRQDRRDSPLHF
TGTGCCAGCAGTTACCGGCAGGACAGGAGGGATTCACCCCTCCACTTT
>-|TRBV27|-|TRBJ2-3
CASSSRDGSTDTQYF
TGTGCCAGCAGTTCCAGAGACGGTTCCACAGATACGCAGTATTTT
>-|TRBV29-1|-|TRBJ1-1
CSVEGTANTEAFF
TGCAGCGTTGAAGGGACAGCCAACACTGAAGCTTTCTTT
>-|TRBV28|-|TRBJ1-2
CASQGFLSYTF
TGTGCCAGCCAAGGATTTCTGAGCTACACCTTC
>-|TRBV28|few|TRBJ1-6
CASSLGQGASPLHF
TGTGCCAGCAGTTTAGGGCAGGGAGCTTCACCCCTCCACTTT
>-|TRBV25-1|-|TRBJ1-4
CASSEWGDHEKLFF
TGTGCCAGCAGTGAATGGGGGGACCATGAAAAACTGTTTTTT
>-|TRBV7-2|few|TRBJ1-4
CASSGDGTEKLFF
TGTGCCAGCAGCGGGGACGGCACCGAAAAACTGTTTTTT
>-|TRBV3-1/TRBV3-2|-|TRBJ2-7
CASSQAIGRSYEQYF
TGTGCCAGCAGCCAAGCAATTGGCAGGAGCTACGAGCAGTACTTC
>-|TRBV18|-|TRBJ2-2
CASSLSSESGELFF
TGTGCCAGCTCACTTTCGTCCGAAAGCGGGGAGCTGTTTTTT
>TRBD1|TRBV19|-|TRBJ1-1
CASSIHRGLEAFF
TGTGCCAGTAGCATACACAGGGGATTAGAAGCTTTCTTT
>-|TRBV25-1|-|TRBJ2-1
CASSLMNEQFF
TGTGCCAGCAGTCTCATGAATGAGCAGTTCTTC
>TRBD1|TRBV15|-|TRBJ1-1
CATSRETGQKNTEAFF
TGTGCCACCAGCAGGGAGACGGGACAGAAGAACACTGAAGCTTTCTTT
>-|TRBV5-8|-|TRBJ1-2
CASSFGADYGYTF
TGTGCCAGCAGCTTTGGGGCAGACTATGGCTACACCTTC
>-|TRBV6-1|-|TRBJ2-4
CASSEPRAPTLAKNIQYF
TGTGCCAGCAGTGAACCCCGGGCGCCCACGTTAGCCAAAAACATTCAGTACTTC
>-|TRBV28|-|TRBJ1-2
CASSLFSGIGYTF
TGTGCCAGCAGTTTATTCAGCGGGATTGGCTACACCTTC
>-|TRBV11-2|-|TRBJ1-1
CASSLVTNTEAFF
TGTGCCAGCAGCTTAGTTACGAACACTGAAGCTTTCTTT
>-|TRBV20-1|-|TRBJ1-2
CSARTGFGYTF
TGCAGTGCTAGAACAGGATTTGGCTACACCTTC
>-|TRBV19|-|TRBJ1-3
CASSGGGRRSGNTIYF
TGTGCCAGTAGCGGGGGGGGCCGACGTTCTGGAAACACCATATATTTT
>-|TRBV7-2|-|TRBJ2-7
CASSPTRDPLYEQYF
TGTGCCAGCAGCCCTACCCGGGATCCCCTTTACGAGCAGTACTTC
>-|TRBV5-1|-|TRBJ2-1
CASSSGWGSYNEQFF
TGCGCCAGCAGCTCGGGTTGGGGCTCCTACAATGAGCAGTTCTTC
>-|TRBV4-2|-|TRBJ1-4
CASSQGGAPSEKLFF
TGTGCCAGCAGCCAAGGAGGGGCCCCAAGTGAAAAACTGTTTTTT
>TRBD1|TRBV6-5|-|TRBJ2-3
CTSSGQGALDTQYF
TGTACCAGCTCAGGACAGGGGGCATTGGATACGCAGTATTTT
>-|TRBV7-2|-|TRBJ2-7
CASSEQGYEQYF
TGTGCCAGCAGCGAGCAGGGCTACGAGCAGTACTTC
>-|TRBV11-1|once|TRBJ2-5
CASSLRAVQETQYF
TGTGCCAGCAGCTTACGGGCAGTGCAAGAGACCCAGTACTTC
>-|TRBV28|-|TRBJ1-1
CASSTSWNTEAFF
TGTGCCAGCAGCACGAGTTGGAACACTGAAGCTTTCTTT
>-|TRBV4-1|once|TRBJ1-2
CASSHYDNYGYTF
TGCGCCAGCAGCCACTACGATAACTATGGCTACACCTTC
>-|TRBV7-8|-|TRBJ1-2
CASSLEAVYGYTF
TGTGCCAGCAGCTTAGAAGCGGTGTATGGCTACACCTTC
>TRBD2|TRBV6-2/TRBV6-3|-|TRBJ2-1
CASSYSIRASGRSTASNEQFF
TGTGCCAGCAGTTACTCAATACGGGCTAGCGGGAGGTCCACGGCGAGTAATGAGCAGTTCTTC
>-|TRBV5-5|-|TRBJ1-2
CASSLRPELGYTF
TGTGCCAGCAGCTTACGTCCGGAGCTTGGCTACACCTTC
>TRBD1|TRBV20-1|-|TRBJ2-6
CSASEGASGANVLTF
TGCAGTGCCAGTGAGGGGGCCAGTGGGGCCAACGTCCTGACTTTC
>-|TRBV3-1/TRBV3-2|-|TRBJ1-6
CASSTQGSGNSPLHF
TGTGCCAGCAGCACACAGGGTTCGGGTAATTCACCCCTCCACTTT
>-|TRBV9|-|TRBJ1-6
CASSPRGGVNSPLHF
TGTGCCAGCAGCCCTAGAGGGGGGGTGAATTCACCCCTCCACTTT
>-|TRBV28|-|TRBJ1-2
CASSLRETYGYTF
TGTGCCAGCAGTCTGCGAGAGACCTATGGCTACACCTTC
>-|TRBV3-1/TRBV3-2|-|TRBJ2-6
CASSLGQTYSGANVLTF
TGTGCCAGCAGCCTCGGACAGACTTACTCTGGGGCCAACGTCCTGACTTTC
>-|TRBV19|-|TRBJ1-1
CASRKNTEAFF
TGTGCCAGTCGAAAGAACACTGAAGCTTTCTTT
>TRBD2|TRBV24-1|-|TRBJ2-1
CATSDLAGGPNEQFF
TGTGCCACCAGTGACCTAGCGGGAGGGCCCAATGAGCAGTTCTTC
>-|TRBV18|-|TRBJ1-3
CASSPLEGTGNTIYF
TGTGCCAGCTCACCACTTGAGGGGACTGGAAACACCATATATTTT
>TRBD2|TRBV7-3|-|TRBJ2-5
CASSLAGAGETQYF
TGTGCCAGCAGCCTAGCGGGGGCGGGAGAGACCCAGTACTTC
>TRBD1|TRBV6-5|once|TRBJ2-7
CASSFTGGVEQYF
TGTGCCAGCAGTTTTACAGGGGGCGTCGAGCAGTACTTC
>-|TRBV4-2|-|TRBJ2-6
CASSQDRGGGANVLTF
TGTGCCAGCAGCCAAGATAGGGGCGGAGGGGCCAACGTCCTGACTTTC
>TRBD2|TRBV6-5|-|TRBJ2-1
CASSRTSRPDNEQFF
TGTGCCAGCAGTCGGACTAGCAGACCGGACAATGAGCAGTTCTTC
>TRBD2|TRBV7-8|-|TRBJ2-3
CASSDSGIDTQYF
TGTGCCAGCAGTGATAGCGGGATTGATACGCAGTATTTT
>-|TRBV6-4|-|TRBJ2-3
CASSDSMTDTQYF
TGTGCCAGCAGTGACTCGATGACAGATACGCAGTATTTT
>TRBD1|TRBV6-6|-|TRBJ1-2
CASRDRGNFYGYTF
TGTGCCAGCAGGGACAGGGGGAACTTCTATGGCTACACCTTC
>-|TRBV7-6|-|TRBJ2-5
CASSLVADRGETQYF
TGTGCCAGCAGCTTAGTGGCAGATAGGGGAGAGACCCAGTACTTC
>-|TRBV6-5|once|TRBJ2-7
CASSQGSYYEQYF
TGTGCCAGCAGTCAGGGGTCTTACTACGAGCAGTACTTC
>TRBD2|TRBV11-2|-|TRBJ2-1
CASSLDYSSGVYNEQFF
TGTGCCAGCAGCTTAGATTATTCTAGCGGGGTCTACAATGAGCAGTTCTTC
>-|TRBV27|-|TRBJ1-4
CASSTGGTNEKLFF
TGTGCCAGCAGTACCGGTGGAACTAATGAAAAACTGTTTTTT
>-|TRBV5-6|-|TRBJ2-2
CASRIYTGTANTGELFF
TGTGCCAGCAGGATTTATACCGGGACGGCGAACACCGGGGAGCTGTTTTTT